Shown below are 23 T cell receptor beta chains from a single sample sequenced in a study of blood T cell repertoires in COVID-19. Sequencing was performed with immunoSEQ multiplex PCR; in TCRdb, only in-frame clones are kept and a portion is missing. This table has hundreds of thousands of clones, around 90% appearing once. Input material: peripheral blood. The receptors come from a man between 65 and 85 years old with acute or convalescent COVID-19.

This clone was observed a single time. CDR3 DNA sequence: TGCGCCAGCAGCTTGGTCTTAGCGGGGGGGCCCACAGATACGCAGTATTTT. It is translated as CASSLVLAGGPTDTQYF. The chain joins TRBV5-1 to TRBJ2-3; 11 bases align to TRBD2. With 0 bases clipped from V and 2 bases from J, the junction kept 5 bases outside the gene matches. Germline lookup yields CDR1 SGHRS and CDR2 YFSETQ. This CDR3 is built from 17 residues.

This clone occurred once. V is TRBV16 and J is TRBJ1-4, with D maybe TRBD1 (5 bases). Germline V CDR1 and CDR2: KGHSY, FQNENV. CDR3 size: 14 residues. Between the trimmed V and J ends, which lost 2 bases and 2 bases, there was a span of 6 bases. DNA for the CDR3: TGTGCCAGCAGCCAAGGGGCGACTAATGAAAAACTGTTTTTT. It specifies CASSQGATNEKLFF.

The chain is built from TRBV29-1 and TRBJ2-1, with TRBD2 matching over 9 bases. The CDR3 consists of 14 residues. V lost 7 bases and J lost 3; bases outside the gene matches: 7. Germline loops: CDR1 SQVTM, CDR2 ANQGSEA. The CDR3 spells CSGGTSRDYNEQFF. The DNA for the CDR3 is TGCAGCGGGGGGACTAGCAGAGACTACAATGAGCAGTTCTTC.

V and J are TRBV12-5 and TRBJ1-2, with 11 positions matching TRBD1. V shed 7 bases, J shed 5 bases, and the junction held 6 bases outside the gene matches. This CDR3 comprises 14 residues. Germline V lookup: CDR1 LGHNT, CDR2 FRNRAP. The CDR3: CASVQGTGGYGYTF. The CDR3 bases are TGTGCTAGTGTTCAGGGGACAGGGGGATATGGCTACACCTTC.

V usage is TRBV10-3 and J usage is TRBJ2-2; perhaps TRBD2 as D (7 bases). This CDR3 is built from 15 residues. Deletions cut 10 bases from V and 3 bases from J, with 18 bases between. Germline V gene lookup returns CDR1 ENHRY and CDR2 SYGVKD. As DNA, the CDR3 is TGTGCCACCATAGGGGGAGGGCCTTACACCGGGGAGCTGTTTTTT. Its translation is CATIGGGPYTGELFF.

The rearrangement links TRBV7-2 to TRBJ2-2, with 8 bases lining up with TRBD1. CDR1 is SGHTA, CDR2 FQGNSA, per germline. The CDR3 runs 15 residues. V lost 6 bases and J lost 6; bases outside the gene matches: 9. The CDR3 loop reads CASRPRTGWAGELFF. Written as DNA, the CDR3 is TGTGCCAGCAGACCGAGGACAGGGTGGGCCGGGGAGCTGTTTTTT.

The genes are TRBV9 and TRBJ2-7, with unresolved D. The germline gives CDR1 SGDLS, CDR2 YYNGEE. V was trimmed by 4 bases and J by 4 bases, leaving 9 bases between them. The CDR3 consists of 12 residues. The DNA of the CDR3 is TGTGCCAGCAGCACACCCAAATACGAGCAGTACTTC. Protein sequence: CASSTPKYEQYF.

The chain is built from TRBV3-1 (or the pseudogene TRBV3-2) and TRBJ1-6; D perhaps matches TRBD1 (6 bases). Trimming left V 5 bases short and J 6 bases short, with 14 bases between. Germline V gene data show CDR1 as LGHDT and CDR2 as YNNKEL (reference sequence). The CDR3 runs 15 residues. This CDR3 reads CASSSRQVFNSPLHF. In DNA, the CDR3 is TGTGCCAGCAGCTCCCGACAGGTTTTTAATTCACCCCTCCACTTT.

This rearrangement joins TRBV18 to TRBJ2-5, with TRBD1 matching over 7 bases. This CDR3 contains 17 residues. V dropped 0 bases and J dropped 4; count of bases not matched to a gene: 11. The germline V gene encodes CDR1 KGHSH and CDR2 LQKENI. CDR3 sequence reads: CASSPPMGAPGGETQYF. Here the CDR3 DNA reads TGTGCCAGCTCACCACCGATGGGGGCTCCAGGGGGAGAGACCCAGTACTTC.

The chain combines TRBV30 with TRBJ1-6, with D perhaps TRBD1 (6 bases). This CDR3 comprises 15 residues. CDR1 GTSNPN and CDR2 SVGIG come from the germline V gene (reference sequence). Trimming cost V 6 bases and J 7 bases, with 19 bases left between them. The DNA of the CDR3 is TGTGCCTGCCCAAGCCAGGGGTGGGGGAATTCACCCCTCCACTTT. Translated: CACPSQGWGNSPLHF.

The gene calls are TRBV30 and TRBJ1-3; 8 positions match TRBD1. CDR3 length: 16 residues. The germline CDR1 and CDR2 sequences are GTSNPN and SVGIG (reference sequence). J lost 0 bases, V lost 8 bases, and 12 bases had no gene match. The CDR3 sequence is CAVDTRDRHSGNTIYF. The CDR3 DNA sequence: TGTGCCGTAGACACCCGGGACAGGCACTCTGGAAACACCATATATTTT.

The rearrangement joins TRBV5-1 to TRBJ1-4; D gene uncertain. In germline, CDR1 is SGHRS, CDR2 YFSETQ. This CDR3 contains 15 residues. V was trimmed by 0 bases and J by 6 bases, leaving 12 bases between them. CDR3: CASSLAPGSDEKLFF. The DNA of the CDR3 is TGCGCCAGCAGCTTGGCCCCTGGGAGTGATGAAAAACTGTTTTTT.

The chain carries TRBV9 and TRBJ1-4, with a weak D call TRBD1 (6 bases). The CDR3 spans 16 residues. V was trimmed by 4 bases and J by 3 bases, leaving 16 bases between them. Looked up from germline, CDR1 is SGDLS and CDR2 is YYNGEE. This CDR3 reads CASSRTRGWANEKLFF. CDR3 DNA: TGTGCCAGCAGCAGAACCAGGGGATGGGCTAATGAAAAACTGTTTTTT.

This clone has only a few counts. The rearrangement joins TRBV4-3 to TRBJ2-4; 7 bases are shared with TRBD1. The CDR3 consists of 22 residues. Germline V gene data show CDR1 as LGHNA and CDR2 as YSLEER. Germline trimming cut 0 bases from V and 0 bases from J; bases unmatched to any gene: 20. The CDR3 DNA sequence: TGCGCCAGCAGCCAAGAAGCCGGAAATGGGACAGCCCAGTTCCTAGCCAAAAACATTCAGTACTTC. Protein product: CASSQEAGNGTAQFLAKNIQYF.

This CDR3 is CSVAYRFTGELFF. In nucleotides, the CDR3 is TGCAGCGTCGCATACAGGTTCACCGGGGAGCTGTTTTTT. The J gene is TRBJ2-2, the V gene TRBV29-1; tentative D call: TRBD1 (5 bases). CDR1 SQVTM and CDR2 ANQGSEA come from the germline V gene. The CDR3 contains 13 residues. The V and J ends lost 6 bases and 4 bases respectively, with 12 bases between them.

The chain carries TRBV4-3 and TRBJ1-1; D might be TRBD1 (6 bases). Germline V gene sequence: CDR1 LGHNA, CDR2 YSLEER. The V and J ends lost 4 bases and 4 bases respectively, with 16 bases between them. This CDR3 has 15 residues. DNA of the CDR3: TGCGCCAGCAGCCGTGGGGACATTCGGGGCACTGAAGCTTTCTTT. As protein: CASSRGDIRGTEAFF.

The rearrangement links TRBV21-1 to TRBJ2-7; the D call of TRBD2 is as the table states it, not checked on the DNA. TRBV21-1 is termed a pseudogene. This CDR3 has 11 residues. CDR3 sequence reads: CASSKYYEQYF. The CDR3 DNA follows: TGTGCCAGCAGCAAATACTACGAGCAGTACTTC.

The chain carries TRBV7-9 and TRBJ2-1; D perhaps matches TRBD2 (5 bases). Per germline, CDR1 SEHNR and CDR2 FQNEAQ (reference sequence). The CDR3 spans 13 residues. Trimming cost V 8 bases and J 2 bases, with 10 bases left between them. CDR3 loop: CASQAETYNEQFF. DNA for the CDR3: TGTGCCAGCCAAGCGGAAACCTACAATGAGCAGTTCTTC.

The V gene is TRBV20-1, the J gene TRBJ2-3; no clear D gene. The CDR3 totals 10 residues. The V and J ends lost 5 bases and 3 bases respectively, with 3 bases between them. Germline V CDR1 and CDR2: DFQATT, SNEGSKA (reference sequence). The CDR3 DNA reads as TGCAGTGCTGCGACAGATACGCAGTATTTT. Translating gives CSAATDTQYF.

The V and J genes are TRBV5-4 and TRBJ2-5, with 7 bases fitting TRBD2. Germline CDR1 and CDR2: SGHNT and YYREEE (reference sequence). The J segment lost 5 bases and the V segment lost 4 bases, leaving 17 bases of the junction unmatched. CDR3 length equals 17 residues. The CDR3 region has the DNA TGTGCCAGCAGCGACCGGTCGCGGGGAGGGAGTCGGGAGACCCAGTACTTC. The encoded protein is CASSDRSRGGSRETQYF.

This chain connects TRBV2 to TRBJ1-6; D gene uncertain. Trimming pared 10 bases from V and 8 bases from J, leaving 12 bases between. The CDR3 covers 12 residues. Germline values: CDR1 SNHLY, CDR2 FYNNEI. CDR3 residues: CANGRGHSPLHF. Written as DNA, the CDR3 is TGTGCCAACGGCCGCGGGCATTCACCCCTCCACTTT.

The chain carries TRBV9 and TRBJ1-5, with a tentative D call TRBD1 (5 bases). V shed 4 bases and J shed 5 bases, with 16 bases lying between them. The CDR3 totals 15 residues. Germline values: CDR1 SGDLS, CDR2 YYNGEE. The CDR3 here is CASSQEGRGHQPQHF. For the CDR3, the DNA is TGTGCCAGCAGCCAGGAAGGTAGGGGCCATCAGCCCCAGCATTTT. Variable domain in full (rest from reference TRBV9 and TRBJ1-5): DSGVTQTPKHLITATGQRVTLRCSPRSGDLSVYWYQQSLDQGLQFLIQYYNGEERAKGNILERFSAQQFPDLHSELNLSSLELGDSALYFCASSQEGRGHQPQHFGDGTRLSIL.

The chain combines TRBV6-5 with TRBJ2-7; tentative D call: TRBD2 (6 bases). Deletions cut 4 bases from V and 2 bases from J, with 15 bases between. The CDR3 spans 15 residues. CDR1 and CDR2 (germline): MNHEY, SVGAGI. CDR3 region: CASSSPGLPTYEQYF. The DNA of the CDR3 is TGTGCCAGCAGTTCCCCGGGACTCCCAACCTACGAGCAGTACTTC.